The source of this T cell receptor beta chain is a study of cytomegalovirus exposure and HLA in healthy donors. Concerning this clone: Its antigen remains unidentified.

The CDR3 runs 13 residues. With 5 bases clipped from V and 6 bases from J, the junction kept 7 bases outside the gene matches. Germline V CDR1 and CDR2: SGHNT, YENEEA. General study findings and limits: Specific recognition of CMV antigens was confirmed in vitro for three chains (all CMV-associated). The classifier reportedly diagnosed cytomegalovirus status with high specificity and sensitivity. Indistinguishable V segments such as TRBV6-2 and TRBV6-3 were excluded.

Primers for the PCR totalled 60 Vbeta and 13 Jbeta. In the original workflow: In a later analysis, around 10 million of 83 million or so unique beta chains occurred in at least two donors. TCRdb's table, derived via immunoSEQ multiplex PCR, lists solely in-frame clones and lacks some. From that table come the V and J calls and clone size; the DNA was used to work out D and trimming. The sample lists roughly 250,000 clones, under 80% occurring once. Input material: PBMCs. This receptor was obtained from a female donor in good health and CMV-seronegative. The V call is TRBV11-3, the J call TRBJ2-7, with 7 bases aligning to TRBD2. The CDR3 DNA follows: TGTGCCAGCAGCCTCCTGGGGGGGTCCGAGCAGTACTTC. Residues: CASSLLGGSEQYF.